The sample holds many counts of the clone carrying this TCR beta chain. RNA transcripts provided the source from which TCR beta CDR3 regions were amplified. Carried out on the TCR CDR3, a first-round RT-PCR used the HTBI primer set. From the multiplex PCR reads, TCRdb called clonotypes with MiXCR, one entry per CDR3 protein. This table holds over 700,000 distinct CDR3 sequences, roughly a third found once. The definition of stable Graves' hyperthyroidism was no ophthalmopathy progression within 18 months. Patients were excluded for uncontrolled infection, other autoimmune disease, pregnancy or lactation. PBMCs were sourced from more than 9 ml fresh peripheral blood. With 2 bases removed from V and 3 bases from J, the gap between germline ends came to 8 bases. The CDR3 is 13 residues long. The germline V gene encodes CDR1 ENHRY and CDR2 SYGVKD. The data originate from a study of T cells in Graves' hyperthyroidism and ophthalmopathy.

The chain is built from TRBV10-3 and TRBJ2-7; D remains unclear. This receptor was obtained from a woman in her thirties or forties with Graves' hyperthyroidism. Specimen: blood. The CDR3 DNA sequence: TGTGCCATCAGTGAGAGGATCGACTACGAGCAGTACTTC. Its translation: CAISERIDYEQYF.